This T cell receptor beta chain is from a study of OX40 agonist ivuxolimab in advanced cancers. As for the study in general: Treatment received earlier with anti-PD-1, anti-PD-L1 or anti-CTLA-4 agents was allowed, and under 50% had some.

Assay: immunoSEQ multiplex PCR; the TCRdb copy retains only in-frame clones and omits some. The sample has tens of thousands of clones, nearly 85% seen once. Whole-study findings and limits: Expanded clones were, on average, more numerous among CD8+ T cells than CD4+. The antigen specificity of the peripheral T cells (those that were expanded) was not determined.

This clone was counted a single time. Its antigen is not identified. With 7 bases removed from V and 2 bases from J, the gap between germline ends came to 13 bases. The CDR3 is 14 residues long. Germline CDR1 SGHVS, CDR2 FQNEAQ. Specimen: CD4+ or CD8+ T cells sorted from blood, collected in a trial of the OX40 agonist ivuxolimab. The rearrangement joins TRBV7-8 to TRBJ2-3; D is perhaps TRBD2 (5 bases). This clonotype was obtained from an adult with an advanced solid tumor such as melanoma, head and neck, liver or kidney cancer. The CDR3: CASTLSGATDTQYF. CDR3 nucleotide sequence: TGTGCCAGCACCCTCAGCGGAGCCACAGATACGCAGTATTTT.